Following are 28 T cell receptor beta chains from one sample sequenced in a study of blood T cell repertoires in COVID-19. Profiling relied on immunoSEQ multiplex PCR, and the TCRdb table lists in-frame clones only, not all of them. Here the sample spans approximately 110,000 clones, around 85% being singletons. Sequenced input: peripheral blood. The receptor set was obtained from a woman aged 60-70 years with COVID-19, enrolled during active disease.

V is TRBV7-8 and J is TRBJ2-7; D might be TRBD2 (6 bases). V was clipped by 6 bases and J by 2 bases, with 14 bases between them. Germline CDR1 and CDR2: SGHVS and FQNEAQ. CDR3 length equals 14 residues. The CDR3 DNA reads TGTGCCAGCAGAAGGCCGGGACTCACCTACGAGCAGTACTTC. Translated: CASRRPGLTYEQYF. The full variable domain, its missing parts supplied by reference TRBV7-8 and TRBJ2-7, is GAGVSQSPRYKVAKRGQDVALRCDPISGHVSLFWYQQALGQGPEFLTYFQNEAQLDKSGLPSDRFFAERPEGSVSTLKIQRTQQEDSAVYLCASRRPGLTYEQYFGPGTRLTVT.

V and J are TRBV2 and TRBJ1-5; possibly TRBD1 for D (6 bases). The V and J ends lost 4 bases and 6 bases respectively, with 16 bases between them. From germline, CDR1 is SNHLY and CDR2 FYNNEI. There are 15 residues in the CDR3. CDR3 in amino acids: CASSVTPATGQPQHF. The DNA for the CDR3 is TGTGCCAGCAGTGTAACCCCTGCGACAGGTCAGCCCCAGCATTTT.

This sequence joins TRBV7-9 and TRBJ2-7; TRBD2 aligns across 8 bases. This CDR3 region has 15 residues. J lost 0 bases, V lost 2 bases, and 3 bases had no gene match. Germline-derived CDR1 and CDR2 are SEHNR and FQNEAQ (reference sequence). DNA for the CDR3: TGTGCCAGCAGCTTACGGGGGGGACACTCCTACGAGCAGTACTTC. Translating gives CASSLRGGHSYEQYF.

V usage is TRBV5-1 and J usage is TRBJ1-3; 9 bases are a match to TRBD1. Germline V gene sequence: CDR1 SGHRS, CDR2 YFSETQ. The CDR3 covers 16 residues. The trim removed 4 bases at V and 7 bases at J, leaving 12 bases unmatched. The CDR3 here is CASSDLDRGTGNTIYF. DNA for the CDR3: TGCGCCAGCAGCGACCTGGACAGGGGTACAGGGAACACCATATATTTT. Filled out from reference TRBV5-1 and TRBJ1-3, the complete variable domain reads KAGVTQTPRYLIKTRGQQVTLSCSPISGHRSVSWYQQTPGQGLQFLFEYFSETQRNKGNFPGRFSGRQFSNSRSEMNVSTLELGDSALYLCASSDLDRGTGNTIYFGEGSWLTVV.

A note on this clone: At one of its ends the junction is not consistent with the germline gene, which may arise from a read error. This chain uses TRBV29-1 with TRBJ1-1, with a tentative D call TRBD1 (5 bases). Germline V gene sequence: CDR1 SQVTM, CDR2 ANQGSEA. The CDR3 spans 13 residues. CDR3 coding DNA: TGTATGGGGCAGCAGACGGGGGGCACTGAAGCTTTCTTT. This codes for CMGQQTGGTEAFF.

The gene calls are TRBV11-2 and TRBJ1-2; 11 bases agree with TRBD1. The CDR3 loop spans 14 amino acids. V lost 5 bases to trimming and J lost 8 bases; unmatched junction nucleotides: 7. Germline V lookup: CDR1 SGHAT, CDR2 FQNNGV. In DNA form, the CDR3 reads TGTGCCAGCAGCCTCAAGGACAGGGGGCTAGGCTACACCTTC. It codes for CASSLKDRGLGYTF. The variable domain in full, completed from reference TRBV11-2 and TRBJ1-2, reads EAGVAQSPRYKIIEKRQSVAFWCNPISGHATLYWYQQILGQGPKLLIQFQNNGVVDDSQLPKDRFSAERLKGVDSTLKIQPAKLEDSAVYLCASSLKDRGLGYTFGSGTRLTVV.

The CDR3 coding sequence is TGCGCCAGCAGTGAATTAGGGGTCCATCCAAACACCGGGGAGCTGTTTTTT. Translation: CASSELGVHPNTGELFF. The chain joins TRBV10-1 to TRBJ2-2; D perhaps matches TRBD1 (5 bases). The CDR3 loop spans 17 amino acids. Germline CDR1 is WNHNN and CDR2 is SYGVQD (reference sequence). V lost 3 bases to trimming and J lost 2 bases, with 16 bases between them.

The genes are TRBV29-1 and TRBJ2-3, with D perhaps matching TRBD1 (6 bases). Trimming left V 4 bases short and J 2 bases short, with 10 bases between. The CDR3 consists of 13 residues. CDR1 is SQVTM and CDR2 is ANQGSEA in the germline V gene. CDR3 sequence (DNA): TGCAGCGTTGGCAGGGACACCACAGATACGCAGTATTTT. Protein: CSVGRDTTDTQYF.

This chain uses TRBV20-1 with TRBJ2-2; TRBD1 matches 9 bases. From germline, CDR1 is DFQATT and CDR2 SNEGSKA (reference sequence). The CDR3 contains 17 residues. Trimming took 3 bases from V and 4 from J; bases not matched to a gene: 12. The CDR3, as DNA: TGCAGTGCTAGTGACCGACAGGGGGTTGCGTCCACCGGGGAGCTGTTTTTT. It codes for CSASDRQGVASTGELFF.

This sequence joins TRBV19 and TRBJ1-1; 7 bases are a match to TRBD1. Per germline, CDR1 LNHDA and CDR2 SQIVND (reference sequence). This CDR3 is built from 14 residues. The V and J ends lost 5 bases and 1 base, in that order; junction bases with no gene match: 4. This CDR3 is CASSAGQTNTEAFF. The CDR3 nucleotides read TGTGCCAGTAGTGCGGGACAGACGAACACTGAAGCTTTCTTT.

CDR3 coding DNA: TGTGCCAGCACCACTCGATCGCCGGGTGGTACCGGGGAGCTGTTTTTT. Its translation: CASTTRSPGGTGELFF. The chain combines TRBV5-5 with TRBJ2-2; D is unresolved. This CDR3 comprises 16 residues. Per germline, CDR1 SGHKS and CDR2 YYEKEE (reference sequence). V was cut by 6 bases and J by 5 bases, with 20 bases left in between.

The V call is TRBV19, the J call TRBJ2-5, with D unclear. The CDR3 is 13 residues long. Germline CDR1 reads LNHDA; CDR2 reads SQIVND (reference sequence). With 3 bases removed from V and 3 bases from J, the gap between germline ends came to 8 bases. DNA of the CDR3: TGTGCCAGTAGTATGTATTCTGAAGAGACCCAGTACTTC. It translates to CASSMYSEETQYF.

This chain links TRBV2 with TRBJ2-4, with TRBD2 identical over 7 bases. This CDR3 has 16 amino acids. Germline lookup yields CDR1 SNHLY and CDR2 FYNNEI. V lost 4 bases, J lost 1 base, and 7 bases stayed unmatched. The CDR3 spells CASSGGGQAAKNIQYF. The DNA for the CDR3 is TGTGCCAGCAGTGGGGGAGGGCAGGCGGCCAAAAACATTCAGTACTTC.

CDR3 region: CATSDPDRSYNTEAFF. The CDR3 DNA reads as TGTGCCACCAGTGACCCTGACAGGTCATATAACACTGAAGCTTTCTTT. J is TRBJ1-1 and V is TRBV24-1; D perhaps matches TRBD1 (6 bases). Per germline, CDR1 KGHDR and CDR2 SFDVKD. Trimming left V 4 bases short and J 2 bases short, with 16 bases between. The CDR3 totals 16 residues.

V gene TRBV19 combines with J gene TRBJ2-7, with D maybe TRBD1 (5 bases). CDR3 length: 14 residues. Germline assignment: CDR1 LNHDA and CDR2 SQIVND (reference sequence). Trimming removed 3 bases at V and 0 bases at J, with 9 bases between. This CDR3 is CASSITDSSYEQYF. The DNA for the CDR3 is TGTGCCAGTAGTATTACTGACAGCTCCTACGAGCAGTACTTC.

The V gene is TRBV21-1, the J gene TRBJ1-4; TRBD1 is the table's D call, not checked against the DNA. TRBV21-1 is a pseudogene locus. The CDR3 spans 16 residues. CDR3 nucleotides: TGTGCCAGCAGCAAAGGTAGGCCAACAGGGCCAGAAAAACTGTTTTTT. This sequence encodes CASSKGRPTGPEKLFF.

The chain recombines TRBV24-1 with TRBJ1-2, with 7 bases fitting TRBD1. The CDR3 totals 12 residues. Per the germline V gene, CDR1 is KGHDR and CDR2 is SFDVKD. Unmatched junction bases numbered 0, after V lost 6 bases and J lost 3 bases. The CDR3 loop is CATSTGDYGYTF. In DNA, the CDR3 is TGTGCCACCAGTACAGGGGACTATGGCTACACCTTC.

This chain connects TRBV18 to TRBJ1-5; TRBD1 might be the D (5 bases). V lost 3 bases, J lost 7 bases, and 10 bases lay in between. Germline-derived CDR1 and CDR2 are KGHSH and LQKENI. The CDR3 runs 13 residues. CDR3 in amino acids: CASSPEGFQPQHF. As DNA, the CDR3 is TGTGCCAGCTCACCGGAGGGGTTCCAGCCCCAGCATTTT.

The chain carries TRBV12-5 and TRBJ2-5; D is perhaps TRBD1 (8 bases). The CDR3 spans 17 residues. The germline V gene encodes CDR1 LGHNT and CDR2 FRNRAP. The CDR3 nucleotides read TGTTGTAGTGGTTTGGGGGGGACAGGAGGGGAACAAGAGACCCAGTACTTC. It is translated as CCSGLGGTGGEQETQYF.

The chain recombines TRBV9 with TRBJ2-2, with 7 nucleotides matching TRBD1. The V and J ends lost 3 bases and 1 base, in that order; junction bases with no gene match: 12. Germline values: CDR1 SGDLS, CDR2 YYNGEE. CDR3 size: 18 residues. CDR3 coding DNA: TGTGCCAGCAGCGATCCAAAGACTCGGGACAGGAACACCGGGGAGCTGTTTTTT. This codes for CASSDPKTRDRNTGELFF.

The V call is TRBV5-1, the J call TRBJ2-5; tentatively, D is TRBD1 (6 bases). Germline values: CDR1 SGHRS, CDR2 YFSETQ. This CDR3 region has 14 residues. V gave up 0 bases and J gave up 2 bases, with 8 bases separating them. The CDR3 is CASSLETGQETQYF. As DNA, the CDR3 is TGCGCCAGCAGCTTGGAGACAGGACAAGAGACCCAGTACTTC.

The chain employs TRBV3-1 (or the pseudogene TRBV3-2) and TRBJ2-1; no firm D call. CDR3 size: 13 residues. V was pared by 1 base and J by 10 bases, with 11 bases between. Per germline, CDR1 LGHDT and CDR2 YNNKEL (reference sequence). The CDR3 DNA reads TGTGCCAGCAGCCAAGTCTCCGCCGGGGAGCAGTTCTTC. Translated, it gives CASSQVSAGEQFF.

This chain uses TRBV9 with TRBJ2-5, with 12 nucleotides matching TRBD2. CDR3 length: 15 amino acids. The trim removed 3 bases at V and 4 bases at J, leaving 4 bases unmatched. The V gene's germline CDR1 is SGDLS and CDR2 YYNGEE. CDR3: CASSASGGELETQYF. The DNA of the CDR3 is TGTGCCAGCAGCGCTAGCGGGGGGGAATTAGAGACCCAGTACTTC.

The genes are TRBV18 and TRBJ2-3; the match to TRBD2 covers 13 bases. With 3 bases clipped from V and 2 bases from J, the junction kept 2 bases outside the gene matches. Germline values: CDR1 KGHSH, CDR2 LQKENI. The CDR3 sequence is 16 residues long. In nucleotides, the CDR3 is TGTGCCAGCTCACCGACTAGCGGGGGGAACACAGATACGCAGTATTTT. It is translated as CASSPTSGGNTDTQYF.

The rearrangement joins TRBV2 to TRBJ1-2; 7 bases are a match to TRBD1. With V trimmed by 8 bases and J by 8 bases, 8 bases remained unmatched. This CDR3 region has 12 residues. CDR1 is SNHLY and CDR2 is FYNNEI in the germline V gene. The CDR3 region has the DNA TGTGCCAGCGAGGGGGACAGCAGGGGCTACACCTTC. Its protein is CASEGDSRGYTF.

The genes are TRBV30 and TRBJ1-2, with TRBD1 as a possible D gene (5 bases). CDR1 is GTSNPN and CDR2 is SVGIG in the germline V gene (reference sequence). The CDR3 is made up of 16 amino acids. V lost 0 bases to trimming and J lost 2 bases, with 16 bases between them. This chain's CDR3 is CAWSVNRQWRNYGYTF. The DNA of the CDR3 is TGTGCCTGGAGTGTAAACCGACAGTGGCGGAACTATGGCTACACCTTC.

The chain is built from TRBV6-5 and TRBJ2-3; D possibly corresponds to TRBD2 (7 bases). Trimming stripped 6 bases from V and 4 bases from J, with 17 bases between. This CDR3 is 15 amino acids long. Germline lookup yields CDR1 MNHEY and CDR2 SVGAGI. The CDR3 reads CASRAGDTIPDTQYF. The CDR3 bases are TGTGCCAGCAGGGCGGGGGACACCATCCCAGATACGCAGTATTTT.

The chain joins TRBV3-1 (or the pseudogene TRBV3-2) to TRBJ1-4, with TRBD1 matching 10 bases. Germline trimming cut 3 bases from V and 5 bases from J; bases unmatched to any gene: 3. The CDR3 length is 15 residues. Germline CDR1 LGHDT, CDR2 YNNKEL (reference sequence). This CDR3 reads CASSHGDRGNEKLFF. The DNA for the CDR3 is TGTGCCAGCAGCCACGGGGACAGGGGCAATGAAAAACTGTTTTTT.